This record looks at one T cell receptor (beta chain) sequence and its context. The protocol was immunoSEQ multiplex PCR, while the TCRdb copy is restricted to in-frame clones and leaves out a portion. The sample has around 30,000 clones; around nine tenths are singletons. This entry is derived from a study of T cell changes during pregnancy in multiple sclerosis. The CDR3 spans 16 residues. Trimming shortened V by 3 bases and J by 1 base, and 16 bases separated the two germline ends. The germline V gene encodes CDR1 SGHTS and CDR2 YDEGEE. The rearrangement joins TRBV5-8 to TRBJ1-1, with unresolved D. The sample here was CD8+ T cells from peripheral blood mononuclear cells, taken before pregnancy. This sequence originates from a female donor with multiple sclerosis, enrolled in a pregnancy study. The CDR3 DNA sequence: TGTGCCAGCAGCTCCCAGTGGTTCTTTCAGAACACTGAAGCTTTCTTT. Its protein product is CASSSQWFFQNTEAFF.